The 17 T cell receptor beta chains reported below all come from one sample, sequenced in a study of T cells in narcolepsy. Generated by immunoSEQ multiplex PCR, the TCRdb table keeps only in-frame clones and is missing some. The sample records 25,000 to 35,000 clones, under 85% being singletons. The material sequenced was CD45RA- memory CD4+ T cells from PBMCs. These TCRs come from a human donor with narcolepsy.

This clone was detected once. This sequence joins TRBV13 and TRBJ1-2; D is undetermined. V was cut by 0 bases and J by 4 bases, with 9 bases left in between. CDR3 length: 14 amino acids. Looked up from germline, CDR1 is PRHDT and CDR2 is FYEKMQ (reference sequence). CDR3 protein: CASSLGQSAYGYTF. CDR3 nucleotides: TGTGCCAGCAGCTTAGGACAATCTGCCTATGGCTACACCTTC.

The chain employs TRBV7-3 and TRBJ1-2, with D unresolved. The germline CDR1 and CDR2 sequences are SGHTA and FQGTGA. V lost 5 bases and J lost 5, with 18 bases in between. This CDR3 contains 15 residues. CDR3 in DNA: TGTGCCAGCAGCCTCGGCCTGGGCCCATCTTATGGCTACACCTTC. Its protein is CASSLGLGPSYGYTF. Combining the CDR3 with reference TRBV7-3 and TRBJ1-2 gives the whole variable domain GAGVSQTPSNKVTEKGKYVELRCDPISGHTALYWYRQSLGQGPEFLIYFQGTGAADDSGLPNDRFFAVRPEGSVSTLKIQRTERGDSAVYLCASSLGLGPSYGYTFGSGTRLTVV.

By sample fraction, this clone is medium-sized (0.01 to 0.1%). The genes are TRBV6-9 and TRBJ1-3; D is unclear. CDR1 and CDR2 from the germline V gene are MNHGY and SVAAGI. The CDR3 is 16 residues long. Trimming pared 10 bases from V and 0 bases from J, leaving 19 bases between. The chain's CDR3 is CATLTSPGSSGNTIYF. The CDR3 nucleotides read TGTGCCACCCTAACCTCACCGGGTTCCTCTGGAAACACCATATATTTT.

This clone was seen once. The chain joins TRBV18 to TRBJ2-5, with unresolved D. Deletions cut 1 base from V and 2 bases from J, with 5 bases between. The CDR3 runs to 13 residues. Germline V gives CDR1 KGHSH, CDR2 LQKENI. DNA for the CDR3: TGTGCCAGCTCACCACGTCTGCAAGAGACCCAGTACTTC. It yields the protein CASSPRLQETQYF.

This chain joins TRBV6-5 and TRBJ1-1, with D unclear. This CDR3 region has 13 residues. The germline V and J ends were trimmed by 0 bases and 9 bases, with 11 bases remaining between them. Germline lookup yields CDR1 MNHEY and CDR2 SVGAGI. CDR3: CASSYSSGPKAFF. CDR3 coding DNA: TGTGCCAGCAGTTACTCGTCAGGACCAAAAGCTTTCTTT.

There are a few counts of this clone. The rearrangement joins TRBV7-9 to TRBJ1-1; maybe TRBD1 (5 bases). The CDR3 runs 15 residues. Trimming cost V 3 bases and J 1 base, with 12 bases left between them. Germline CDR1 reads SEHNR; CDR2 reads FQNEAQ (reference sequence). The DNA for the CDR3 is TGTGCCAGCAGCTTCCGACAGAACCCGAACACTGAAGCTTTCTTT. This codes for CASSFRQNPNTEAFF.

The rearrangement joins TRBV9 to TRBJ2-1; D is unresolved. This CDR3 spans 16 amino acids. Deletions cut 2 bases from V and 3 bases from J, with 15 bases between. CDR1 and CDR2 from the germline V gene are SGDLS and YYNGEE. The CDR3 loop reads CASSVGSGRIYNEQFF. In DNA, the CDR3 is TGTGCCAGCAGCGTGGGGTCCGGAAGGATCTACAATGAGCAGTTCTTC.

The rearrangement links TRBV11-3 to TRBJ2-2; D tentatively reads TRBD1 or TRBD2 (5 bases each). The CDR3 extends over 15 amino acids. With 5 bases removed from V and 1 base from J, the gap between germline ends came to 11 bases. Germline assignment: CDR1 SGHNT and CDR2 YENEEA. DNA for the CDR3: TGTGCCAGCAGCCCGAGGGGCGGGAACACCGGGGAGCTGTTTTTT. It encodes CASSPRGGNTGELFF.

Written as DNA, the CDR3 is TGCGCCAGCAGCTGGGGCCTCCCGGGGAATGAGCAGTTCTTC. It is translated as CASSWGLPGNEQFF. The chain has TRBV5-1 and TRBJ2-1; either TRBD1 or TRBD2 may fit D (5 bases each). V shed 3 bases and J shed 7 bases, with 14 bases lying between them. The germline gives CDR1 SGHRS, CDR2 YFSETQ. This CDR3 is built from 14 residues.

The chain couples TRBV7-6 to TRBJ1-2; a possible D gene is TRBD1 (5 bases). Between the trimmed V and J ends, which lost 4 bases and 2 bases, there was a span of 17 bases. Germline V gives CDR1 SGHVS, CDR2 FNYEAQ. This CDR3 spans 16 amino acids. As DNA, the CDR3 is TGTGCCAGCAGCTCCGGGACCCCGGCAGGAAACTATGGCTACACCTTC. As protein: CASSSGTPAGNYGYTF.

V usage is TRBV4-3 and J usage is TRBJ2-1, with TRBD1 matching 7 bases. Germline V gives CDR1 LGHNA, CDR2 YSLEER. The V segment lost 2 bases and the J segment 0 bases; nucleotides outside the gene matches: 4. The CDR3 loop spans 16 amino acids. The CDR3 protein is CASSQMSGGSYNEQFF. DNA for the CDR3: TGCGCCAGCAGCCAAATGTCAGGGGGCTCCTACAATGAGCAGTTCTTC.

The rearrangement links TRBV7-3 to TRBJ2-2; D is tentatively TRBD1 or TRBD2 (5 bases each). CDR1 SGHTA and CDR2 FQGTGA come from the germline V gene. The CDR3 runs 14 residues. Trimming took 6 bases from V and 3 from J, leaving 11 bases between them. DNA for the CDR3: TGTGCCAGCAGACCGGGACGGGACACCGGGGAGCTGTTTTTT. Its translation is CASRPGRDTGELFF.

The gene calls are TRBV19 and TRBJ1-5; unclear D gene. This CDR3 is 16 amino acids long. Germline-derived CDR1 and CDR2 are LNHDA and SQIVND (reference sequence). Trimming left V 7 bases short and J 5 bases short, with 21 bases between. The CDR3 nucleotides read TGTGCCAGTAACCCGTCAACCATCGCCGGCTATCAGCCCCAGCATTTT. The encoded protein is CASNPSTIAGYQPQHF. The full variable domain, with the rest looked up from reference TRBV19 and TRBJ1-5, is DGGITQSPKYLFRKEGQNVTLSCEQNLNHDAMYWYRQDPGQGLRLIYYSQIVNDFQKGDIAEGYSVSREKKESFPLTVTSAQKNPTAFYLCASNPSTIAGYQPQHFGDGTRLSIL.

The J gene is TRBJ1-5, the V gene TRBV30, with D maybe TRBD1 (6 bases). The CDR3 spans 15 residues. Trimming left V 0 bases short and J 6 bases short, with 15 bases between. Per the germline V gene, CDR1 is GTSNPN and CDR2 is SVGIG (reference sequence). CDR3 sequence (DNA): TGTGCCTGGAGTGTGGGGGGGGCGCGGGGTCAGCCCCAGCATTTT. Amino acid sequence: CAWSVGGARGQPQHF.

The chain links TRBV5-4 to TRBJ1-2, with D maybe TRBD1 (5 bases). Trimming removed 4 bases at V and 2 bases at J, with 18 bases between. CDR1 is SGHNT, CDR2 YYREEE, per germline (reference sequence). The CDR3 sequence is 16 residues long. The CDR3 region has the DNA TGTGCCAGCAGCCCCGGGGTCGGCAGGGTCAACTATGGCTACACCTTC. Translated, it gives CASSPGVGRVNYGYTF.

The chain recombines TRBV6-1 with TRBJ1-2; unclear D gene. Germline CDR1 and CDR2: MNHNS and SASEGT. This CDR3 comprises 15 residues. V lost 2 bases to trimming and J lost 2 bases, with 12 bases between them. CDR3 DNA sequence: TGTGCCAGCAGTGAAATGGGCCAGTGGAACTATGGCTACACCTTC. It translates to CASSEMGQWNYGYTF.

The CDR3 region is CASRTVSGNQPQHF. The CDR3 bases are TGTGCCAGCAGAACTGTTTCGGGCAATCAGCCCCAGCATTTT. The V call is TRBV6-1, the J call TRBJ1-5; D gene uncertain. The CDR3 has 14 residues. Between the trimmed V and J ends, which lost 6 bases and 2 bases, there was a span of 11 bases. Germline V gene lookup returns CDR1 MNHNS and CDR2 SASEGT.